Listed here is a single T cell receptor beta chain. Its antigen is undetermined. The source of the sample is a study of T cells in Graves' hyperthyroidism and ophthalmopathy. About the study: Peripheral blood was secured at the point of initial diagnosis, before any treatment.

Findings and limits, study-wide: Among thyroid clonotypes expanded above 0.001, most also appeared in blood.

TCR beta CDR3 regions were amplified from RNA. When the TCR CDR3 underwent first-round RT-PCR, the HTBI primer set was used. TCRdb ran MiXCR on the multiplex PCR reads and lists one entry per CDR3 protein. The sample yields approximately 400,000 distinct CDR3 sequences, more than 13% seen once. V lost 7 bases, J lost 1 base, and 8 bases lay in between. This CDR3 spans 13 amino acids. Germline-derived CDR1 and CDR2 are SGDLS and YYNGEE. Aged 18 to 65, the patients had hyperthyroidism that was newly diagnosed and had lasted under 2 months. Exclusion followed for patients with uncontrolled infection, other autoimmune disease, pregnancy or lactation.

The clonotype was recovered from a young woman with Graves' hyperthyroidism. The sample comprised blood. The rearrangement uses TRBV9 and TRBJ2-2, with D tentatively TRBD2 (5 bases). CDR3 in amino acids: CASARVNTGELFF. CDR3 nucleotides: TGTGCCAGCGCGAGGGTGAACACCGGGGAGCTGTTTTTT.